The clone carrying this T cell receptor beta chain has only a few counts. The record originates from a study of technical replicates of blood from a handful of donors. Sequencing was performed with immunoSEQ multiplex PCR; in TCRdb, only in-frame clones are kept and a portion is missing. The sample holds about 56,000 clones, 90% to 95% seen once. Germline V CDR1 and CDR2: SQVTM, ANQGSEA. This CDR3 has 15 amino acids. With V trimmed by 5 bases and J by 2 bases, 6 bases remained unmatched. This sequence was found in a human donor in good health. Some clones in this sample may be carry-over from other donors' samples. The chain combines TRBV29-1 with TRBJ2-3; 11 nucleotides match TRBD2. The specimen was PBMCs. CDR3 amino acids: CSVPATSGVTDTQYF. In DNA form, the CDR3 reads TGCAGCGTTCCGGCGACTAGCGGGGTCACAGATACGCAGTATTTT.